Included here is one TCR beta chain sequence, with context. CDR1 and CDR2 (germline): MGHDK, SYGVNS. The ends were cut back, 0 bases at V and 2 bases at J, with 8 bases in the middle. CDR3 length: 14 residues. TCRdb called the 5' RACE reads again in MiXCR, with one record for every CDR3 protein. The repertoire holds under 400,000 distinct CDR3 sequences, 12% seen once, with around 3% in the top ten. This sample stems from a study of T cells after yellow fever vaccination. The sequences come from CD4+ T cells sorted from PBMCs, collected 15 days after the yellow fever booster vaccination. The genes are TRBV25-1 and TRBJ2-7; weak D call: TRBD2 (5 bases). This TCR derives from a man aged 18 to 29 who received the YFV17D yellow fever vaccine. The CDR3: CASSEYLGAYEQYF. The CDR3 DNA reads TGTGCCAGCAGTGAATATCTGGGAGCCTACGAGCAGTACTTC.